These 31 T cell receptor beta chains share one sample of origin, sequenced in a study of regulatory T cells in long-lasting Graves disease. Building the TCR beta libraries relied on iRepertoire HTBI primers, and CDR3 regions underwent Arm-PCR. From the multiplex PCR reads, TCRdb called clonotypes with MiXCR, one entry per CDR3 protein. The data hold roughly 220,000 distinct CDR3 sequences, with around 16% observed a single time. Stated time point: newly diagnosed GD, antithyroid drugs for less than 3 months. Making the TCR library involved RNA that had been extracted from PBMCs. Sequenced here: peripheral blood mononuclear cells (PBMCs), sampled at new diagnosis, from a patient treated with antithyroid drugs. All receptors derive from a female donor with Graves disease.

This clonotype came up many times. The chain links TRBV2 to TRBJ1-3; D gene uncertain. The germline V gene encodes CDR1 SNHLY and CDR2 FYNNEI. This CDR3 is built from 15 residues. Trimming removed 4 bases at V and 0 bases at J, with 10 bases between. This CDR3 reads CASSADGYSGNTIYF. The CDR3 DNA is TGTGCCAGCAGTGCTGATGGCTACTCTGGAAACACCATATATTTT.

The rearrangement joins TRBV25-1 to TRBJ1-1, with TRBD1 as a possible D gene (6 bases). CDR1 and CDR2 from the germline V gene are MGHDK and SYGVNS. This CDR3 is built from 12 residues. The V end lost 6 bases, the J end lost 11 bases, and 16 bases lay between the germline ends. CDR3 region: CASRGGGQRAFF. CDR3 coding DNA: TGTGCCAGCAGAGGCGGGGGCCAGCGGGCTTTCTTT.

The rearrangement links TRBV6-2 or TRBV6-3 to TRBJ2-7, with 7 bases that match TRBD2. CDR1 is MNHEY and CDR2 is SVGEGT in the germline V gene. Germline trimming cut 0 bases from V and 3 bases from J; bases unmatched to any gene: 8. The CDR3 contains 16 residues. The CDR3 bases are TGTGCCAGCAGTTACTCAGCTAGCGGCCCACTCTACGAGCAGTACTTC. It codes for CASSYSASGPLYEQYF.

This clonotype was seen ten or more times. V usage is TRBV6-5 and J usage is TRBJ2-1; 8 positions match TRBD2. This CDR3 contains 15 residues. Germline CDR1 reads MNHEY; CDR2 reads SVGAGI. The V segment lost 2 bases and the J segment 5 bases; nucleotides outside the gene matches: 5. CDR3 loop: CASSYRGLGHNEQFF. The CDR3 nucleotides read TGTGCCAGCAGTTACAGGGGACTAGGTCACAATGAGCAGTTCTTC.

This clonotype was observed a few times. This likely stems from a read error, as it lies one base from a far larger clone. The CDR3 nucleotides are TGTGCCAGCAGTTATCAGGGGGGAGTGGAGACCCAGTTCTTC. As protein: CASSYQGGVETQFF. The chain employs TRBV11-2 and TRBJ2-5; possible D gene TRBD1, 7 bases. The closer fit of TRBJ2-1 to the DNA end suggests the J call may be wrong. Germline loops: CDR1 SGHAT, CDR2 FQNNGV. This CDR3 contains 14 residues.

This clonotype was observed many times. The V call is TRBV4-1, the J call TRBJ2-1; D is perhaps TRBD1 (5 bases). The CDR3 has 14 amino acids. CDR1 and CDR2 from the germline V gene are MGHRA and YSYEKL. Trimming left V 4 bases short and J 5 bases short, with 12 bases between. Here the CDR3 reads CASSRAARDNEQFF. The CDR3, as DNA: TGCGCCAGCAGCCGGGCGGCCAGGGACAATGAGCAGTTCTTC.

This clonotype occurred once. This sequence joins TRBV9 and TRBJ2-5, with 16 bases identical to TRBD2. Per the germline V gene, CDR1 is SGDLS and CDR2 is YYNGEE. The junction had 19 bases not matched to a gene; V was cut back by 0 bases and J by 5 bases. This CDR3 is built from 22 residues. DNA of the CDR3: TGTGCCAGCAGCGTAGAGGGGACTAGCGGGAGGGCCGCATTAGCGGGAGAGGAGACCCAGTACTTC. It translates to CASSVEGTSGRAALAGEETQYF.

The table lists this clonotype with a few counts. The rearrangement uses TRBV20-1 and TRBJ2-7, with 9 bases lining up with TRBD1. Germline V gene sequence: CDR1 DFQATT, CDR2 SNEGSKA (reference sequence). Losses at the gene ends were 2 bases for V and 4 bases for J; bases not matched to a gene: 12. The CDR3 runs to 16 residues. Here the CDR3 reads CSARSLSRQGGYEQYF. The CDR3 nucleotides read TGCAGTGCTAGATCCCTCAGTAGACAGGGGGGTTACGAGCAGTACTTC.

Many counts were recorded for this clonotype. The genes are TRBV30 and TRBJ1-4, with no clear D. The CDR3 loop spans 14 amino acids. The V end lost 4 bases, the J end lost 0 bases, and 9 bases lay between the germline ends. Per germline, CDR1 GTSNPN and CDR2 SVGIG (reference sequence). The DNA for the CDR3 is TGTGCCTGGAACGTCGGTGCAACTAATGAAAAACTGTTTTTT. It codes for CAWNVGATNEKLFF.

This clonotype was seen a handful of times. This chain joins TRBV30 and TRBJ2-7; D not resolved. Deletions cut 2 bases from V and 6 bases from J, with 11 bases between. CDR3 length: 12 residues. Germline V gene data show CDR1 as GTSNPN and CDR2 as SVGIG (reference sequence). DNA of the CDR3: TGTGCCTGGAGTCCGGCTTACCCCGAGCAGTACTTC. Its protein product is CAWSPAYPEQYF.

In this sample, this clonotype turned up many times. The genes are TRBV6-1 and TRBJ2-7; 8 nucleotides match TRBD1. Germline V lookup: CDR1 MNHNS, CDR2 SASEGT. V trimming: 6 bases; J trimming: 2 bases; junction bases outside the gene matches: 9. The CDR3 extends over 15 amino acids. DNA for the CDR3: TGTGCCAGCAGACCCGGGACAGGATTTACCTACGAGCAGTACTTC. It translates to CASRPGTGFTYEQYF.

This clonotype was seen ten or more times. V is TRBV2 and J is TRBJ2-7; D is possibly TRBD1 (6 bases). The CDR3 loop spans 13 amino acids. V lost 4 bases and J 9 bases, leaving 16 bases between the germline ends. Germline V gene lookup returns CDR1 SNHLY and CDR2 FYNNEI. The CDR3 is CASSGDRTTGQYF. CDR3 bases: TGTGCCAGCAGTGGGGACCGGACGACAGGGCAGTACTTC.

The CDR3 spells CASSNPYNSGTTKGQFF. The CDR3 DNA follows: TGTGCCAGCAGCAACCCCTACAACTCCGGGACCACCAAGGGACAGTTCTTC. The chain has TRBV11-3 and TRBJ2-5, with D perhaps TRBD1 or TRBD2 (5 bases each). The DNA end is more similar to TRBJ2-1, so the J call may be wrong. CDR1 is SGHNT, CDR2 YENEEA, per germline. The CDR3 consists of 17 residues.

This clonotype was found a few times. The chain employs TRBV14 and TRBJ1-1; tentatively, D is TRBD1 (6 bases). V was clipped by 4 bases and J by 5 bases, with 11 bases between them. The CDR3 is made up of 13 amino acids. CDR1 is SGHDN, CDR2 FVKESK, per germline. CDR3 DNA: TGTGCCAGCAGCCCACAGGGATGGACTGAAGCTTTCTTT. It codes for CASSPQGWTEAFF.

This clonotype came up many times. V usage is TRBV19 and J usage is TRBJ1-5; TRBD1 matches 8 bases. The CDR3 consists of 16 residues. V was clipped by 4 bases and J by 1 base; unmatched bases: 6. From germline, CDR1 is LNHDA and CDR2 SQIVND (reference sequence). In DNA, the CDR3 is TGTGCCAGTAGTAGACTGTGGACAGGGAGCAATCAGCCCCAGCATTTT. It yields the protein CASSRLWTGSNQPQHF.

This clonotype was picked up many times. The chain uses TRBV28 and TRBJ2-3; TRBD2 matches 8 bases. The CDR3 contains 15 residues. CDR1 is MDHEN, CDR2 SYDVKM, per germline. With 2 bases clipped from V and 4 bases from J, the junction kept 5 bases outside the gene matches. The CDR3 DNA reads TGTGCCAGCAGTTTAGCGGGAGGTGGTGCAGATACGCAGTATTTT. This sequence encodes CASSLAGGGADTQYF.

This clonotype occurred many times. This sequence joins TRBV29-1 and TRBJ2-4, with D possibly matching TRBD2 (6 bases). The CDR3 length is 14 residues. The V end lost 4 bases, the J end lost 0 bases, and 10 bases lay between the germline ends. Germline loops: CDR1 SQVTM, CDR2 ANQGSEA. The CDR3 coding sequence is TGCAGCGTTGGCCGACTAGGAGCCAAAAACATTCAGTACTTC. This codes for CSVGRLGAKNIQYF. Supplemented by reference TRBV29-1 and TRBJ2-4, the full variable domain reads SAVISQKPSRDICQRGTSLTIQCQVDSQVTMMFWYRQQPGQSLTLIATANQGSEATYESGFVIDKFPISRPNLTFSTLTVSNMSPEDSSIYLCSVGRLGAKNIQYFGAGTRLSVL.

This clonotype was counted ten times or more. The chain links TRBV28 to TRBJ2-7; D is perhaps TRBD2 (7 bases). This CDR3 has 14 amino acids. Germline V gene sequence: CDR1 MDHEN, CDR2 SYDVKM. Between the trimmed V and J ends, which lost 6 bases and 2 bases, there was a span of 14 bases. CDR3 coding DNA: TGTGCCAGCAGCGGGGGCGGGGGAACCTACGAGCAGTACTTC. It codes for CASSGGGGTYEQYF.

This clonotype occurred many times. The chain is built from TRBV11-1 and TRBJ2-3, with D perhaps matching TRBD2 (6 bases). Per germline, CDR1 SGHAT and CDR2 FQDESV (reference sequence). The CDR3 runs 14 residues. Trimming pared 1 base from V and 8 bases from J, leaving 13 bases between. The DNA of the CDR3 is TGTGCCAGCAGCTTAGTTTACGCGGAGGGTACGCAGTATTTT. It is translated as CASSLVYAEGTQYF. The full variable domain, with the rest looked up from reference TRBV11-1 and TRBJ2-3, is EAEVAQSPRYKITEKSQAVAFWCDPISGHATLYWYRQILGQGPELLVQFQDESVVDDSQLPKDRFSAERLKGVDSTLKIQPAELGDSAMYLCASSLVYAEGTQYFGPGTRLTVL.

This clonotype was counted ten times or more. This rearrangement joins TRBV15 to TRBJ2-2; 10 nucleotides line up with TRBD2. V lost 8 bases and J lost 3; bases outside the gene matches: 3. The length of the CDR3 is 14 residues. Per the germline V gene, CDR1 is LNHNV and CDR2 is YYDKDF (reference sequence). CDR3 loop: CATLGLADTGELFF. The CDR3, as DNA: TGTGCCACCCTAGGACTAGCGGACACCGGGGAGCTGTTTTTT.

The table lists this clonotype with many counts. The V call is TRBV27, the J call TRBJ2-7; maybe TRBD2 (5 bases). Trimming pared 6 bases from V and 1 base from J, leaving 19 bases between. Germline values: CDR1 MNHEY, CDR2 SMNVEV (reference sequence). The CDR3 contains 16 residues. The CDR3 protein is CASSSPGKSRSYEQYF. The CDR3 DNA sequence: TGTGCCAGCAGCTCCCCCGGGAAGTCGAGGTCCTACGAGCAGTACTTC.

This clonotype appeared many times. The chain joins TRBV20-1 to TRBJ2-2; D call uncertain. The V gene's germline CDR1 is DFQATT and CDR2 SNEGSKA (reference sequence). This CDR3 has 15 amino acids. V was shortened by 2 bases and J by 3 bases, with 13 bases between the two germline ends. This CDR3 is CSARRVGSYTGELFF. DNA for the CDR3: TGCAGTGCTAGAAGGGTGGGGTCTTACACCGGGGAGCTGTTTTTT.

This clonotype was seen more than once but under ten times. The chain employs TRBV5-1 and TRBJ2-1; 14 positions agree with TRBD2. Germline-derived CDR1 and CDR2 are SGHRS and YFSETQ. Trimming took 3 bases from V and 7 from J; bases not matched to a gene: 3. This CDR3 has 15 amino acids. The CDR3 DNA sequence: TGCGCCAGCAGCTCCGGGACTAGCGGGGGTAATGAGCAGTTCTTC. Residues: CASSSGTSGGNEQFF.

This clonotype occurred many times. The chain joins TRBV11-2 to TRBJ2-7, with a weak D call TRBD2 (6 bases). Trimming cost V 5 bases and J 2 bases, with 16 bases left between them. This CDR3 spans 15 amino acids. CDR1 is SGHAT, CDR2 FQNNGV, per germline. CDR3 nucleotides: TGTGCCAGCAGCCCGCGGGACCCCCCAACCTACGAGCAGTACTTC. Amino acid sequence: CASSPRDPPTYEQYF.

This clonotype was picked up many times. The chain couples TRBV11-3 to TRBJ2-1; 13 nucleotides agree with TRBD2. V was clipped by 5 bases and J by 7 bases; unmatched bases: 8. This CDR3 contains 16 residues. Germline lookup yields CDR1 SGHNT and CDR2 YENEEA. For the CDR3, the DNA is TGTGCCAGCAGCCCTCCGGGACTAGCGGGGAATAATGAGCAGTTCTTC. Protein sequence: CASSPPGLAGNNEQFF.

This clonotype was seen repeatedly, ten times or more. Here the CDR3 reads CASSWGRENEQYF. CDR3 DNA: TGTGCCAGCAGCTGGGGTCGGGAAAACGAGCAGTACTTC. The J gene is TRBJ2-7, the V gene TRBV11-3; perhaps TRBD2 as D (5 bases). The CDR3 extends over 13 amino acids. Trimming cost V 4 bases and J 5 bases, with 12 bases left between them. Per the germline V gene, CDR1 is SGHNT and CDR2 is YENEEA.

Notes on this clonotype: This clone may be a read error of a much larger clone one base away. CDR3 protein: CSASIGRASYNEQFF. The DNA of the CDR3 is TGCAGCGCATCTATCGGGAGGGCTTCCTACAATGAGCAGTTCTTC. V gene TRBV29-1 combines with J gene TRBJ2-1; 8 nucleotides align to TRBD2. Germline V gene data show CDR1 as SQVTM and CDR2 as ANQGSEA. CDR3 length: 15 residues. V lost 7 bases and J lost 1; bases outside the gene matches: 9.

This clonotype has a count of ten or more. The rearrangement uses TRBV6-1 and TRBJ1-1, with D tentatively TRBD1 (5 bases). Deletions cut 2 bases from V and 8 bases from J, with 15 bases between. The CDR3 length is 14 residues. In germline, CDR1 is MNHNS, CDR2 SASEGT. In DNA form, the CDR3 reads TGTGCCAGCAGTGAAAGTGGGACTAATGCAGAAGCTTTCTTT. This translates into CASSESGTNAEAFF.

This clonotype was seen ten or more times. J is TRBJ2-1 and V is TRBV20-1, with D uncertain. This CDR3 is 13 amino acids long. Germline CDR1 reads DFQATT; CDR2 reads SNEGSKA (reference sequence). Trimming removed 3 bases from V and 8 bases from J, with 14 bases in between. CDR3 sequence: CSASLPRVHEQFF. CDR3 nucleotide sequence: TGCAGTGCTAGCCTCCCACGGGTCCATGAGCAGTTCTTC.

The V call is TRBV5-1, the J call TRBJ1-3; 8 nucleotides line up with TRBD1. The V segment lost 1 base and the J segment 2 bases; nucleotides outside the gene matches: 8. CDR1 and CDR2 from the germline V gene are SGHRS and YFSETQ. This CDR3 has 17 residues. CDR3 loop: CASSLKLGQGPGNTIYF. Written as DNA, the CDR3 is TGCGCCAGCAGCTTGAAGCTTGGACAGGGTCCTGGAAACACCATATATTTT.

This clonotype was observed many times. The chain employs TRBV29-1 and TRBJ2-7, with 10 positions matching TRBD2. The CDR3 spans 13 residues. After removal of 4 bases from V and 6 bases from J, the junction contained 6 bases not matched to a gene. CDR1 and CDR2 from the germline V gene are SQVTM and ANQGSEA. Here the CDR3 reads CSVVLAGSPEQYF. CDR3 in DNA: TGCAGCGTTGTACTAGCGGGATCCCCCGAGCAGTACTTC.